This T cell receptor beta chain was recovered during a study of beta chain features in type 1 diabetes. Overall study findings and caveats: In every one of the four CD4+ subsets, TCRB CDR3s were moderately but significantly shorter in Type 1 diabetes patients. Insertions at VDJ junctions were less frequent in type 1 diabetes patients. These patients also deleted more nucleotides at the same junctions. Compared with healthy donors, patients appeared to share more similar naive, central memory and regulatory TCRB repertoires.

The whole isolated RNA underwent reverse transcription, so sequencing captured expressed TCRB transcripts. There were 3 million to 4 million reads on average in the naive, central memory and regulatory T cell samples. Produced via immunoSEQ multiplex PCR; TCRdb's table is partial and in-frame only. The sample includes 240,000 or so clones, 20% of them seen just once. CDR3 length: 16 amino acids. The ends were cut back, 0 bases at V and 0 bases at J, with 11 bases in the middle. CDR1 and CDR2 from the germline V gene are LGHNA and YNFKEQ. As regards this clone: What it recognizes is unknown.

This TCR was recovered from a woman aged 40 to 50 with type 1 diabetes. V is TRBV4-2 and J is TRBJ1-1; D call uncertain. The sample consisted of naive CD4+ T cells from blood. The CDR3 reads CASSQDWAVMNTEAFF. DNA of the CDR3: TGTGCCAGCAGCCAAGACTGGGCAGTCATGAACACTGAAGCTTTCTTT.